The 5 T cell receptor beta chains presented below share a single source sample, sequenced in a study of STAT5B mutations in CD4+ large granular lymphocyte leukemia. Using immunoSEQ multiplex PCR, the repertoire was profiled, and TCRdb retains in-frame clones only, with some absent. This table has approximately 52,000 clones, under 80% appearing once. Sequencing was performed on CD4+ T cells from blood buffy coats. The receptors here all came from a human donor in good health.

The chain couples TRBV5-1 to TRBJ1-6; tentatively, D is TRBD1 (5 bases). The CDR3 length is 15 residues. Trimming left V 4 bases short and J 5 bases short, with 13 bases between. In germline, CDR1 is SGHRS, CDR2 YFSETQ. The CDR3 spells CASSPGTHDNSPLHF. As DNA, the CDR3 is TGCGCCAGCAGCCCAGGGACGCACGATAATTCACCCCTCCACTTT. Full variable domain (remainder filled in from reference TRBV5-1 and TRBJ1-6): KAGVTQTPRYLIKTRGQQVTLSCSPISGHRSVSWYQQTPGQGLQFLFEYFSETQRNKGNFPGRFSGRQFSNSRSEMNVSTLELGDSALYLCASSPGTHDNSPLHFGNGTRLTVT.

This clone was seen only a few times. The chain employs TRBV6-5 and TRBJ2-7, with no clear D. V lost 0 bases, J lost 0 bases, and 9 bases lay in between. The CDR3 is 15 amino acids. Germline V gives CDR1 MNHEY, CDR2 SVGAGI. The CDR3 nucleotides read TGTGCCAGCAGTTACTCGAATCTGGGCTCCTACGAGCAGTACTTC. Amino acids: CASSYSNLGSYEQYF.

The J gene is TRBJ1-1, the V gene TRBV6-5; maybe TRBD1 (5 bases). Trimming took off 0 bases at V and 0 bases at J, with 11 bases between the two ends. This CDR3 spans 16 amino acids. Looked up from germline, CDR1 is MNHEY and CDR2 is SVGAGI. CDR3 region: CASSYSGVAMNTEAFF. The CDR3, as DNA: TGTGCCAGCAGTTACTCGGGGGTGGCCATGAACACTGAAGCTTTCTTT.

The table lists this clone with a count of one. The V gene is TRBV5-1, the J gene TRBJ2-3; TRBD1 is a possible D gene (5 bases). Looked up from germline, CDR1 is SGHRS and CDR2 is YFSETQ. There are 14 residues in the CDR3. Between the trimmed V and J ends, which lost 0 bases and 4 bases, there was a span of 9 bases. CDR3 nucleotide sequence: TGCGCCAGCAGCTTGGACAGGCCATCAGATACGCAGTATTTT. Protein product: CASSLDRPSDTQYF.

CDR3: CASNDGTGYTEAFF. CDR3 nucleotide sequence: TGTGCCAGCAATGATGGGACAGGGTACACTGAAGCTTTCTTT. The chain links TRBV6-1 to TRBJ1-1, with TRBD1 identical over 9 bases. This CDR3 comprises 14 residues. Germline V gene data show CDR1 as MNHNS and CDR2 as SASEGT. V shed 7 bases, J shed 3 bases, and the junction held 6 bases outside the gene matches.